Listed here is a single T cell receptor (beta chain). This record belongs to a study of T cell changes during pregnancy in multiple sclerosis. Clones were read by immunoSEQ multiplex PCR, and TCRdb kept only the in-frame ones, dropping some. The sample shows roughly 56,000 clones, 91% of them seen only once. The CDR3 length is 17 residues. Germline CDR1 SGDLS, CDR2 YYNGEE. The ends lost 3 bases at V and 0 bases at J; junction bases unmatched: 9. This clonotype was sampled from a female donor in good health, enrolled as a control in a pregnancy study. This chain connects TRBV9 to TRBJ1-3, with 7 bases identical to TRBD1. The sample in question was CD4+ T cells from peripheral blood mononuclear cells, obtained after pregnancy. CDR3 coding DNA: TGTGCCAGCAGCGCGCCGGGACAGTCTTTCTCTGGAAACACCATATATTTT. This translates into CASSAPGQSFSGNTIYF. The full variable domain, its missing parts supplied by reference TRBV9 and TRBJ1-3, is DSGVTQTPKHLITATGQRVTLRCSPRSGDLSVYWYQQSLDQGLQFLIQYYNGEERAKGNILERFSAQQFPDLHSELNLSSLELGDSALYFCASSAPGQSFSGNTIYFGEGSWLTVV.